One and the same sample provided the 20 T cell receptor beta chains below, sequenced in a study of blood T cell repertoires in COVID-19. The method was immunoSEQ multiplex PCR; TCRdb's version includes in-frame clones alone and lacks a portion of them. Among under 200,000 clones listed, more than 75% were seen once. Material for sequencing was peripheral blood. These receptors were collected from a man aged 18 to 29 with COVID-19, enrolled during active disease.

The gene calls are TRBV18 and TRBJ1-1; weak D call: TRBD1 (5 bases). Germline V gives CDR1 KGHSH, CDR2 LQKENI. The CDR3 runs 16 residues. V was pared by 4 bases and J by 1 base, with 16 bases between. As DNA, the CDR3 is TGTGCCAGCTCACGTGGTTGGAGGGGCGAGAACACTGAAGCTTTCTTT. Amino acid sequence: CASSRGWRGENTEAFF.

This chain links TRBV7-3 with TRBJ2-1; 9 positions match TRBD2. The CDR3 has 14 residues. The germline CDR1 and CDR2 sequences are SGHTA and FQGTGA. The J segment lost 4 bases and the V segment lost 2 bases, leaving 0 bases of the junction unmatched. The CDR3 reads CASSLAGGYNEQFF. In DNA form, the CDR3 reads TGTGCCAGCAGCTTAGCGGGAGGGTACAATGAGCAGTTCTTC.

This sequence joins TRBV28 and TRBJ1-1; maybe TRBD1 (5 bases). CDR1 is MDHEN and CDR2 is SYDVKM in the germline V gene. Trimming stripped 2 bases from V and 4 bases from J, with 11 bases between. The length of the CDR3 is 14 residues. The CDR3 coding sequence is TGTGCCAGCAGTTTAACACAGGAACGCACTGAAGCTTTCTTT. Its translation: CASSLTQERTEAFF.

The gene calls are TRBV12-5 and TRBJ2-3; 16 nucleotides match TRBD2. This CDR3 spans 21 amino acids. V was clipped by 2 bases and J by 1 base; unmatched bases: 12. Looked up from germline, CDR1 is LGHNT and CDR2 is FRNRAP. The CDR3 spells CASGLSYAGLAGGPGTDTQYF. The CDR3 DNA sequence: TGTGCTAGTGGTTTGTCCTACGCGGGACTAGCGGGAGGGCCGGGCACAGATACGCAGTATTTT.

The chain joins TRBV7-9 to TRBJ2-5; 12 positions match TRBD2. V dropped 5 bases and J dropped 4; count of bases not matched to a gene: 8. The germline V gene has CDR1 SEHNR and CDR2 FQNEAQ (reference sequence). The CDR3 loop spans 16 amino acids. The CDR3 nucleotides are TGTGCCAGCAGCGTTATGCTAGCGGGAGGGCCAGAGACCCAGTACTTC. Translated, it gives CASSVMLAGGPETQYF. Using reference TRBV7-9 and TRBJ2-5 for the parts outside the CDR3, the full variable domain is DTGVSQNPRHKITKRGQNVTFRCDPISEHNRLYWYRQTLGQGPEFLTYFQNEAQLEKSRLLSDRFSAERPKGSFSTLEIQRTEQGDSAMYLCASSVMLAGGPETQYFGPGTRLLVL.

The genes are TRBV10-2 and TRBJ1-2; tentatively, D is TRBD1 (6 bases). This CDR3 contains 14 residues. CDR1 is WSHSY and CDR2 is SAAADI in the germline V gene. Trimming pared 0 bases from V and 2 bases from J, leaving 7 bases between. Written as DNA, the CDR3 is TGCGCCAGCAGTGAGTCCGGACAGAACTATGGCTACACCTTC. Encoded protein: CASSESGQNYGYTF.

The chain employs TRBV13 and TRBJ2-2; weak D call: TRBD2 (6 bases). V was shortened by 0 bases and J by 7 bases, with 15 bases between the two germline ends. CDR1 is PRHDT, CDR2 FYEKMQ, per germline (reference sequence). The CDR3 sequence is 16 residues long. The DNA of the CDR3 is TGTGCCAGCAGCTTAGGGGCTAGCGCCGAAGGCGGGGAGCTGTTTTTT. It specifies CASSLGASAEGGELFF.

V is TRBV28 and J is TRBJ2-3; 7 nucleotides line up with TRBD2. J lost 1 base, V lost 10 bases, and 11 bases had no gene match. The CDR3 sequence is 15 residues long. Per germline, CDR1 MDHEN and CDR2 SYDVKM. Here the CDR3 DNA reads TGTGCCACCCTGACGCGGGAGAGAGGCACAGATACGCAGTATTTT. Translated, it gives CATLTRERGTDTQYF.

This clone was seen a handful of times. CDR3 sequence (DNA): TGCGCCAGCAGCCCGCCGGGGACAGGGGAGACTGAAGCTTTCTTT. It is translated as CASSPPGTGETEAFF. V usage is TRBV4-1 and J usage is TRBJ1-1; TRBD1 matches 10 bases. The germline CDR1 and CDR2 sequences are MGHRA and YSYEKL. V lost 4 bases and J lost 5; bases outside the gene matches: 7. This CDR3 is 15 amino acids long.

The CDR3 reads CASNLGGNTGELFF. The CDR3 region has the DNA TGTGCCAGCAATCTGGGGGGAAACACCGGGGAGCTGTTTTTT. The chain recombines TRBV9 with TRBJ2-2, with TRBD2 as a possible D gene (6 bases). Trimming shortened V by 6 bases and J by 2 bases, and 11 bases separated the two germline ends. The CDR3 has 14 amino acids. Germline CDR1 SGDLS, CDR2 YYNGEE.

The genes are TRBV21-1 and TRBJ2-7; the table's D call TRBD2 went unverified against the DNA. TRBV21-1 is deemed a pseudogene. The CDR3 is 14 residues long. Written as DNA, the CDR3 is TGTGCCAGCAGCAAAGCAGGGACTATGCACGAGCAGTACTTC. Encoded protein: CASSKAGTMHEQYF.

The chain joins TRBV10-3 to TRBJ2-7; D unresolved. Deletions cut 0 bases from V and 5 bases from J, with 5 bases between. Looked up from germline, CDR1 is ENHRY and CDR2 is SYGVKD. The CDR3 contains 12 residues. The CDR3 DNA sequence: TGTGCCATCAGTGAGTCTAGTAACGAGCAGTACTTC. Amino acids: CAISESSNEQYF.

The chain employs TRBV30 and TRBJ2-2; D is perhaps TRBD2 (5 bases). Germline V gene lookup returns CDR1 GTSNPN and CDR2 SVGIG (reference sequence). This CDR3 has 15 amino acids. Trimming left V 2 bases short and J 6 bases short, with 16 bases between. This chain's CDR3 is CAWSYRDRVSGELFF. CDR3 DNA: TGTGCCTGGAGTTATCGGGATAGGGTATCCGGGGAGCTGTTTTTT.

The rearrangement joins TRBV28 to TRBJ2-7, with 7 bases lining up with TRBD1. This CDR3 spans 14 amino acids. V shed 2 bases and J 0 bases; nucleotides not matched to a gene: 1. Looked up from germline, CDR1 is MDHEN and CDR2 is SYDVKM. The CDR3 region is CASSLRQGSYEQYF. The CDR3 bases are TGTGCCAGCAGTTTAAGACAGGGCTCCTACGAGCAGTACTTC.

This chain links TRBV7-9 with TRBJ1-6, with a tentative D call TRBD1 (6 bases). The germline CDR1 and CDR2 sequences are SEHNR and FQNEAQ (reference sequence). The length of the CDR3 is 16 residues. V lost 5 bases, J lost 7 bases, and 18 bases lay in between. The CDR3 here is CASSQPSTTGNSPLHF. The CDR3 nucleotides are TGTGCCAGCAGCCAGCCCTCGACAACAGGGAATTCACCCCTCCACTTT.

This chain's CDR3 is CASSLVVFGGSPLHF. The CDR3 DNA reads as TGTGCCAGCAGTTTAGTGGTGTTCGGGGGATCACCCCTCCACTTT. The chain recombines TRBV27 with TRBJ1-6; TRBD1 is a possible D gene (5 bases). Germline CDR1 reads MNHEY; CDR2 reads SMNVEV (reference sequence). V was pared by 2 bases and J by 10 bases, with 15 bases between. The CDR3 is 15 amino acids.

Worth noting for this clone: This CDR3 is also generated by other DNA sequences in the sample. CDR3 amino acids: CASSPPGSGSYEQYF. Written as DNA, the CDR3 is TGTGCCAGCTCACCACCTGGTAGCGGCTCCTACGAGCAGTACTTC. This chain connects TRBV18 to TRBJ2-7; D possibly corresponds to TRBD2 (6 bases). CDR1 is KGHSH and CDR2 is LQKENI in the germline V gene. The V gene lost 0 bases and the J gene lost 0 bases, with 9 bases spanning the gap. There are 15 residues in the CDR3.

The V and J genes are TRBV7-9 and TRBJ2-7; D is possibly TRBD2 (5 bases). Looked up from germline, CDR1 is SEHNR and CDR2 is FQNEAQ (reference sequence). The V end was cut by 0 bases, the J end by 7 bases, with 19 bases between. There are 16 residues in the CDR3. CDR3 in amino acids: CASSLAGFGRAREQYF. DNA of the CDR3: TGTGCCAGCAGCTTAGCGGGCTTCGGGCGGGCTCGGGAGCAGTACTTC.

The chain recombines TRBV3-1 (or the pseudogene TRBV3-2) with TRBJ2-1; 9 nucleotides align to TRBD2. The CDR3 extends over 17 amino acids. CDR1 and CDR2 from the germline V gene are LGHDT and YNNKEL (reference sequence). The trim removed 3 bases at V and 4 bases at J, leaving 10 bases unmatched. CDR3 nucleotides: TGTGCCAGCAGCCAGGACCTGAGAAGCGGGAGGTACAATGAGCAGTTCTTC. It specifies CASSQDLRSGRYNEQFF.

The CDR3 here is CASSELGQSSYEQYF. In DNA form, the CDR3 reads TGTGCCAGCAGCGAACTCGGACAGAGTTCCTACGAGCAGTACTTC. V gene TRBV2 combines with J gene TRBJ2-7, with a possible D match to TRBD1 (6 bases). Germline V gene lookup returns CDR1 SNHLY and CDR2 FYNNEI. Trimming took 6 bases from V and 1 from J, leaving 16 bases between them. The CDR3 consists of 15 residues.